Shown below are 22 T cell receptor delta chains from a single sample sequenced in a study of γδ T cells in repeated Plasmodium falciparum infection. Vgamma9/Vdelta2+ and Vdelta2-negative gammadelta T cells were flow-sorted from PBMC for bulk sequencing. TCRdb re-processed the multiplex PCR reads using CATT. The table shows 80,000 to 95,000 delta-chain clones, with 1.4% to 1.5% occurring only once. Material for sequencing was gamma-delta T cells from blood. The receptors here all came from a pool of human donors (malaria-infected and uninfected, not separated).

As regards this clone: A far larger clone is only one base removed, so a read error is likely. No DNA is shown, since the ends of the CDR3 on it are uncertain; the CDR3 is the one TCRdb lists. A V gene of TRDV2 was called, but no J gene was assigned; the table's D gene call, TRDD3, was not cross checked with the DNA. In germline, CDR1 is GEAIGNYY, CDR2 EKD. The CDR3 is 15 residues long, counting both termini. CDR3 in amino acids: CACDNVGIGTAQLFF.

Comments on this clone: The protein given by TCRdb reflects a much larger clone and differs at residue 9 from this DNA's translation, likely from a read error; the protein shown is the DNA's translation. V gene TRDV2 combines with J gene TRDJ1; D is perhaps TRDD3 (5 bases). No J gene is reported in TCRdb; it was inferred here by comparing the DNA with germline. The CDR3 totals 15 residues. Trimming took off 0 bases at V and 8 bases at J, with 18 bases between the two ends. From germline, CDR1 is GEAIGNYY and CDR2 EKD. As DNA, the CDR3 is TGTGCCTGTGACACCGTAGGTGGGGACTCACTCAAACTCATCTTT. It codes for CACDTVGGDSLKLIF.

CDR3 DNA sequence: TGTGCCTGTGACACCGTGACTGGGGGGGGAGAGCTCCTGGACACCCGACAGATGTTTTTC. Encoded protein: CACDTVTGGGELLDTRQMFF. The chain employs TRDV2 and TRDJ3, with 8 bases aligning to TRDD3. TCRdb leaves out the J gene; it was filled in here by matching the DNA to germline. V was clipped by 0 bases and J by 6 bases; unmatched bases: 15. CDR1 GEAIGNYY and CDR2 EKD come from the germline V gene. This CDR3 spans 20 amino acids.

This clone has ten or more counts. V gene TRDV1 combines with J gene TRDJ1; no clear D gene. The J gene, missing from TCRdb, was assigned here through DNA to germline matching. Germline assignment: CDR1 TSWWSYY and CDR2 QGS. V dropped 6 bases and J dropped 0 bases, with 23 bases sitting between them. CDR3 length: 18 residues. Here the CDR3 DNA reads TGTGCTCTTGGCTCTAAAAAGGCGAGACTACCGCACACCGATAAACTCATCTTT. This sequence encodes CALGSKKARLPHTDKLIF.

This clone was picked up a small number of times. The protein TCRdb lists belongs to a much larger clone and differs from this DNA's translation at residue 15, which points to a read error; the protein shown is made from the DNA. The chain links TRDV1 to TRDJ1; 8 positions match TRDD3. Germline V gene data show CDR1 as TSWWSYY and CDR2 as QGS. This CDR3 has 22 residues. V dropped 5 bases and J dropped 0; count of bases not matched to a gene: 26. CDR3 coding DNA: TGTGCTCTTGGGCCCCTGGAATTCCTTCGATCTATACTGGGGGGCTACACCGATAAACTCATCTTT. As protein: CALGPLEFLRSILGGYTDKLIF.

Turning to this clone: The protein given by TCRdb reflects a much larger clone and differs at residue 15 from this DNA's translation, likely from a read error; the protein shown is the DNA's translation. The chain couples TRDV1 to TRDJ1; unclear D gene. Here the J gene was assigned by germline matching of the DNA, as TCRdb has none. CDR1 and CDR2 from the germline V gene are TSWWSYY and QGS. The CDR3 loop spans 19 amino acids. The CDR3 region is CALGELPLGWHVDTGKLIF. Here the CDR3 DNA reads TGTGCTCTTGGGGAACTCCCCTTAGGATGGCACGTCGACACCGGTAAACTCATCTTT.

This clone has at least ten counts. TCRdb lists the protein of a much larger clone for this DNA, which differs at residue 4, so this is likely a read error; the protein given here is translated from the DNA itself. The chain combines TRDV1 with TRDJ1; 9 positions match TRDD3. The length of the CDR3 is 18 residues. Per germline, CDR1 TSWWSYY and CDR2 QGS. The CDR3 DNA follows: TGTGCTCTTGTGGAACTGTCCTACTGGGGGACCCCCTATAGTAAACTCATCTTT. Residues: CALVELSYWGTPYSKLIF.

This clone has only a few counts. This likely came from a read error, as a far larger clone is one base away. Other DNA sequences of this sample code for an identical CDR3. V gene TRDV3 combines with J gene TRDJ1; D possibly corresponds to TRDD2 (6 bases). No J gene is reported in TCRdb; it was inferred here by comparing the DNA with germline. The CDR3 contains 22 residues. CDR1 and CDR2 (germline): TVYSNPD, GDNSRS (reference sequence). V was trimmed by 3 bases and J by 10 bases, leaving 48 bases between them. In DNA form, the CDR3 reads TGTGCCTTCAATCACCTTCTTCCTCCGTCGGTACTCTCAAATATCGGGGGTTGGAGACTCATCTTT. Translating it yields CAFNHLLPPSVLSNIGGWRLIF.

This clone was counted many times. The chain employs TRDV1 and TRDJ1, with 12 nucleotides matching TRDD3. J gave up 6 bases and V 0 bases, and 20 bases lay outside the gene matches. Germline CDR1 reads TSWWSYY; CDR2 reads QGS. The CDR3 has 21 amino acids. The CDR3 nucleotides read TGTGCTCTTGGGGAACTAGGAGGTCTTTTACAGTACTGGGGGATACCTCATAAACTCATCTTT. Protein sequence: CALGELGGLLQYWGIPHKLIF.

This clone turned up a few times. Translating this DNA gives a protein that differs at residue 12 from the TCRdb one, which belongs to a much larger clone; a read error is likely, and the protein shown is this translation. This chain links TRDV1 with TRDJ1, with D unresolved. Germline CDR1 TSWWSYY, CDR2 QGS. This CDR3 comprises 14 residues. In nucleotides, the CDR3 is TGTGCTCTTGGGGAACGGAGACATACCGATAAACACATCTTT. Translation: CALGERRHTDKHIF.

About this clone: This DNA's translation and the protein TCRdb lists, from a much larger clone, do not match at residue 4, likely due to a read error; the protein shown is translated from the DNA. The chain carries TRDV1 and TRDJ1, with D possibly being TRDD2 or TRDD3 (5 bases each). TCRdb leaves out the J gene; it was filled in here by matching the DNA to germline. The V end lost 8 bases, the J end lost 0 bases, and 37 bases lay between the germline ends. The CDR3 sequence is 22 residues long. Germline-derived CDR1 and CDR2 are TSWWSYY and QGS. CDR3 residues: CALHFPGFFRAGFSHYTDKLIF. In nucleotides, the CDR3 is TGTGCTCTTCACTTCCCGGGGTTCTTTCGGGCGGGATTCTCTCACTACACCGATAAACTCATCTTT.

This clone was observed a handful of times. This DNA's translation differs at residue 10 from TCRdb's protein, which comes from a much larger clone; a read error is likely, and the protein shown is translated from the DNA. This CDR3 is CACDGVGDSSTAQLFF. DNA of the CDR3: TGTGCCTGTGACGGAGTGGGGGACTCTTCGACAGCACAACTCTTCTTT. This chain connects TRDV2 to TRDJ2, with 7 bases that match TRDD3. TCRdb carries no J gene annotation; the J gene was assigned here by matching the DNA with germline. Germline V gives CDR1 GEAIGNYY, CDR2 EKD. Unmatched junction bases numbered 10, after V lost 3 bases and J lost 4 bases. CDR3 length equals 16 residues.

On this clone itself: With a far larger clone one base away, a read error is the likely cause. This sample also contains other DNA sequences that code for the same CDR3. The V gene is TRDV2, but the J gene lacks a call; no DNA check was done on the table's D call, TRDD3. Per germline, CDR1 GEAIGNYY and CDR2 EKD. The CDR3 extends over 19 amino acids. The CDR3 sequence: CACDTLAPTTGGPTDKLIF. CDR3 sequence (DNA): TGTGCCTGTGACACCCTCGCCCCTACTACTGGGGGACCCACCGATAAACTCATCTTC.

Only a few counts were recorded for this clone. The protein given by TCRdb reflects a much larger clone and differs at residue 5 from this DNA's translation, likely from a read error; the protein shown is the DNA's translation. The chain joins TRDV1 to TRDJ1; D may be TRDD2 (9 bases). V lost 4 bases to trimming and J lost 0 bases, with 33 bases between them. The CDR3 loop spans 22 amino acids. The germline gives CDR1 TSWWSYY, CDR2 QGS. CDR3 bases: TGTGCTCTTGGGGGAGTGCCCCTTCCTACGTTACTGGGGGTTCAGTACACCGATAAACTCATCTTT. This encodes CALGGVPLPTLLGVQYTDKLIF.

There are many counts of this clone. Translating this DNA gives a protein that differs at residue 6 from the TCRdb one, which belongs to a much larger clone; a read error is likely, and the protein shown is this translation. V and J are TRDV3 and TRDJ1; the match to TRDD3 covers 9 bases. Trimming cost V 5 bases and J 5 bases; bases outside gene matches: 18. CDR1 is TVYSNPD, CDR2 GDNSRS, per germline (reference sequence). CDR3 size: 16 residues. In DNA form, the CDR3 reads TGTGCCGTTTTTGGACCTCGGGGGGATACCCTTGATAAACTCATCTTT. This sequence encodes CAVFGPRGDTLDKLIF.

Concerning this clone: The TCRdb record carries a much larger clone's protein, which differs from this DNA's translation at residue 5; a read error is the likely cause, and the protein listed here is the DNA translation. The V gene is TRDV3, the J gene TRDJ1; 10 nucleotides agree with TRDD3. V lost 5 bases and J lost 2; bases outside the gene matches: 20. The CDR3 length is 18 residues. Germline V CDR1 and CDR2: TVYSNPD, GDNSRS (reference sequence). CDR3 DNA: TGTGCCCCACTTTCGCTACTTACTGGGGGATTAGGAACCGATAAACTCATCTTT. This gives the protein CAPLSLLTGGLGTDKLIF.

In its sample, this clone was seen a few times. A read error likely explains why the TCRdb protein, taken from a much larger clone, differs from this DNA's translation at residue 7; the protein shown is translated from the DNA. The chain has TRDV2 and TRDJ3; D call uncertain. The CDR3 length is 16 residues. Trimming stripped 3 bases from V and 0 bases from J, with 8 bases between. CDR1 and CDR2 (germline): GEAIGNYY, EKD. CDR3 protein: CACDPRTSWDTRQMFF. The CDR3 nucleotides read TGTGCCTGTGACCCGCGGACCTCCTGGGACACCCGACAGATGTTTTTC.

A note on this clone: The protein held in TCRdb is that of a much larger clone and does not match this DNA's translation at residue 3, likely because of a read error; the protein shown is translated from the DNA. The chain employs TRDV1 and TRDJ1, with D perhaps matching TRDD3 (6 bases). In germline, CDR1 is TSWWSYY, CDR2 QGS. This CDR3 comprises 17 residues. Written as DNA, the CDR3 is TGTGCTCCTGGGGACTTCTACGCGAACTGTTTCACCGATAAACTCATCTTT. This translates into CAPGDFYANCFTDKLIF.

Worth noting for this clone: The translation of this DNA and the TCRdb protein of a much larger clone differ at residue 4, probably owing to a read error; the protein shown here is translated from the DNA. The chain couples TRDV2 to TRDJ1; 9 bases fit TRDD3. Matching the DNA to germline supplied the J gene, which TCRdb does not give. The length of the CDR3 is 15 residues. CDR1 and CDR2 (germline): GEAIGNYY, EKD. As DNA, the CDR3 is TGTGCCTGTGCCACCGTGGGGGATAGGGCCGATAAACTCATCTTT. This gives the protein CACATVGDRADKLIF.

Concerning this clone: With only one base between it and a far larger clone, this is likely a read error. The sample carries other DNA sequences with the same CDR3. The CDR3 region is CACDTLPHLGDNELIF. CDR3 nucleotide sequence: TGTGCCTGTGACACCCTTCCCCACCTGGGGGATAATGAGCTCATCTTT. The J segment was not called; the V segment is TRDV2; the listed D gene, TRDD3, was not tested against the DNA. This CDR3 spans 16 amino acids. CDR1 and CDR2 from the germline V gene are GEAIGNYY and EKD.

There are many counts of this clone. A far larger clone differs by one base, so this is likely a read error. Other DNA variants within this sample encode the same CDR3. The chain links TRDV1 to TRDJ1, with 7 nucleotides matching TRDD2. This CDR3 contains 19 residues. From germline, CDR1 is TSWWSYY and CDR2 QGS. CDR3 amino acids: CALGELPAFLSPYTDKLIF. The CDR3 DNA sequence: TGTGCTCTCGGGGAACTTCCGGCCTTCCTTTCCCCATACACCGATAAACTCATCTTT.

The J gene has no call, while the V gene is TRDV1. This CDR3 comprises 12 residues. Per the germline V gene, CDR1 is TSWWSYY and CDR2 is QGS. Here the CDR3 DNA reads TGTGCTCTTGGGGAACGGTTTGCTACTCTCCACTTT. This encodes CALGERFATLHF.